This is a list of T cell receptor beta chains from one sample in a study of read filtering for tumor transcriptome and immune sequencing. TCRdb redid the calling of the reads with MiXCR, one entry per CDR3 protein. The sample has about 40,000 distinct CDR3 sequences; approximately 13% are singletons. The sample comprised a population of CD138-negative cells sorted from bone marrow. The receptors here all came from a donor aged 40 or older with multiple myeloma. The CDR3 runs from the conserved cysteine through the conserved F or W. D genes are given only for firm matches. Expanded clones are given a class, and other clones once, few, many or no size at all.

J,D,size,V,length,DNA,CDR3
TRBJ1-5,TRBD1,many,TRBV29-1,14,TGCAGCGTTGAGGAGGGGGCAAGCAATCAGCCCCAGCATTTT,CSVEEGASNQPQHF
TRBJ2-5,TRBD1,many,TRBV12-3/TRBV12-4,15,TGTGCCAGCAGTTGGACAGGGGGCTCCCAAGAGACCCAGTACTTC,CASSWTGGSQETQYF
TRBJ2-7,-,many,TRBV11-2,15,TGTGCCAGCAGCCCGTCCGGGACGATAAAGGGCGAGCAGTACTTC,CASSPSGTIKGEQYF
TRBJ2-2,-,many,TRBV6-5,14,TGTGCCAGCAGTTTACAGAGAAACACCGGGGAGCTGTTTTTT,CASSLQRNTGELFF
TRBJ2-5,-,few,TRBV1,20,TGCACCAGCAGCCAAGATGCCGGCGGGACTAGCGGAAACCTACAAGAGACCCAGTACTTC,CTSSQDAGGTSGNLQETQYF
TRBJ2-1,TRBD1,medium-sized,TRBV6-2/TRBV6-3,15,TGTGCCAGCAGTCAGACAGGGAGCTCCTACAATGAGCAGTTCTTC,CASSQTGSSYNEQFF
TRBJ2-1,TRBD2,-,TRBV7-2,15,TGTGCCAGCAGCTTAAGCGGGAGAGGCTACAATGAGCAGTTCTTC,CASSLSGRGYNEQFF
TRBJ2-7,-,-,TRBV19,13,TGTGCCAGTAGTCCCCGGCCGTCGGTCGAGCAGTACTTC,CASSPRPSVEQYF
TRBJ2-7,-,many,TRBV23-1,13,TGCGCCAGCAGTCAGCAGGGCGGCGGTGAGCAGTACTTC,CASSQQGGGEQYF
TRBJ2-1,-,many,TRBV6-5,15,TGTGCCAGCAGTTACTCTACCCGGAAAAGCAATGAGCAGTTCTTC,CASSYSTRKSNEQFF
TRBJ2-1,-,many,TRBV29-1,13,TGCAGCGTCGGGGAAGGGGGAATAGGTGAGCAGTTCTTC,CSVGEGGIGEQFF
TRBJ2-3,-,many,TRBV21-1,16,TGTGCCAGCAGCAACCGACTAGCGGGAGAGGGAGATACGCAGTATTTT,CASSNRLAGEGDTQYF
TRBJ2-5,-,many,TRBV24-1,15,TGTGCCACCAGTGATGGGAGACAGCCTCAAGAGACCCAGTACTTC,CATSDGRQPQETQYF
TRBJ2-1,TRBD2,many,TRBV5-1,19,TGCGCCAGCAGGGCTGCCGGGACTAGCGGGAGGGACTACTACAATGAGCAGTTCTTC,CASRAAGTSGRDYYNEQFF